The sequence of this T cell receptor beta chain was determined in a study of blood T cell repertoires in COVID-19. Study details: In each case, the material was cDNA or gDNA derived from T cells, B-cell-depleted T cells, or PBMCs.

Per the original data handling: How many nucleated cells were present was estimated from reference gene primer amplification. Sequencing used immunoSEQ multiplex PCR; TCRdb keeps in-frame clones, though not all of them. Clonal size and the V and J genes are those of that table, whereas D and trimming came from the DNA. The sample lists some 200,000 clones, approximately 90% seen once, with about 5% in the top ten. The TCR was taken from a woman aged 40-49 years with acute or convalescent COVID-19. The sequenced sample was peripheral blood.

The CDR3 spells CASSVQVMNTEAFF. CDR3 coding DNA: TGTGCCAGCAGTGTGCAGGTCATGAACACTGAAGCTTTCTTT. This sequence joins TRBV2 and TRBJ1-1; D unclear. Germline V gene lookup returns CDR1 SNHLY and CDR2 FYNNEI. This CDR3 has 14 residues. The ends were cut back, 4 bases at V and 0 bases at J, with 9 bases in the middle.